This T cell receptor (beta chain) was documented in a study of shared clonotypes between healthy human individuals. Study-wide results and limits: The sole specimen, blood, was sampled, and tissue repertoires likely differ. As a rule, naive subsets had a larger estimated richness than memory subsets. Despite large depth, sorted-subset datasets appeared incompletely sequenced.

Turning to this clone: Its antigen remains unknown.

Germline assignment: CDR1 SEHNR and CDR2 FQNEAQ (reference sequence). V dropped 11 bases and J dropped 7; count of bases not matched to a gene: 16. The CDR3 is 17 amino acids. CD8 cells classed as naive were CD45RO-negative and positively selected for CCR7, excluding terminally differentiated effector memory CD45RA+ cells. As originally analysed: Filtering differed, since immunoSEQ gave only junction sequences and no quality scores. Produced via immunoSEQ multiplex PCR; TCRdb's table is partial and in-frame only. Clone size and V and J calls were adopted from that table, with D and trimming inferred from the DNA. The data hold roughly 650,000 clones, with 95% to 97% observed a single time.

Sequenced: naive CD8+ T cells sorted from blood. V gene TRBV7-9 combines with J gene TRBJ2-2; 13 nucleotides line up with TRBD2. The source of this sequence is a woman aged 30 to 39 in good health. As DNA, the CDR3 is TGTGCCGGACATTCCGGGACTAGCGGGAAACGGGACGGGGAGCTGTTTTTT. It specifies CAGHSGTSGKRDGELFF. The full variable domain, its missing parts supplied by reference TRBV7-9 and TRBJ2-2, is DTGVSQNPRHKITKRGQNVTFRCDPISEHNRLYWYRQTLGQGPEFLTYFQNEAQLEKSRLLSDRFSAERPKGSFSTLEIQRTEQGDSAMYLCAGHSGTSGKRDGELFFGEGSRLTVL.